Following are 21 T cell receptor beta chains from one sample sequenced in a study of T cells after posttransplantation cyclophosphamide. Repertoires were generated with immunoSEQ multiplex PCR, while TCRdb's copy carries only in-frame clones and drops some. The sample has just over 20,000 clones, 95% to 98% seen once. Cells defined as naive were viable CD3+CD4+ or CD3+CD8+ and CCR7+CD45RA+CD45RO-CD95-CD27+CD28+. Sequenced: naive CD4+ T cells sorted from PBMCs. The receptors originated from a man aged 35 to 55 in good health, CMV-negative, and a related stem cell transplant donor.

This chain's CDR3 is CASSLGAGIGQETQYF. In DNA form, the CDR3 reads TGTGCCAGCAGCTTAGGGGCAGGGATTGGACAAGAGACCCAGTACTTC. The rearrangement uses TRBV11-3 and TRBJ2-5; possible D gene TRBD1, 5 bases. The CDR3 has 16 amino acids. Deletions cut 1 base from V and 2 bases from J, with 14 bases between. Germline V CDR1 and CDR2: SGHNT, YENEEA.

Concerning this clone itself: Other DNA sequences in this sample translate to the same CDR3. The V and J genes are TRBV18 and TRBJ2-2; D remains unclear. The CDR3 consists of 16 residues. Germline loops: CDR1 KGHSH, CDR2 LQKENI. Trimming left V 6 bases short and J 2 bases short, with 16 bases between. The CDR3 DNA sequence: TGTGCCAGCTCCCCCGCCCCAGGTCCTAACACCGGGGAGCTGTTTTTT. Its protein product is CASSPAPGPNTGELFF.

The chain is built from TRBV10-1 and TRBJ2-3, with a possible D match to TRBD2 (7 bases). This CDR3 is 15 amino acids long. V gave up 0 bases and J gave up 4 bases, with 11 bases separating them. The germline V gene encodes CDR1 WNHNN and CDR2 SYGVQD (reference sequence). In DNA form, the CDR3 reads TGCGCCAGCAGTGAGTCGCAGGGGAGGGCAGATACGCAGTATTTT. Its protein is CASSESQGRADTQYF.

V gene TRBV7-2 combines with J gene TRBJ1-5; the D is unclear. Germline CDR1 is SGHTA and CDR2 is FQGNSA. V lost 3 bases and J lost 6, with 9 bases in between. The CDR3 consists of 13 residues. The CDR3 nucleotides read TGTGCCAGCAGCTTCGGAGAGGCTCAGCCCCAGCATTTT. Translating it yields CASSFGEAQPQHF.

This rearrangement joins TRBV20-1 to TRBJ2-7; D gene ambiguous. Trimming shortened V by 6 bases and J by 5 bases, and 11 bases separated the two germline ends. This CDR3 spans 11 amino acids. The germline V gene has CDR1 DFQATT and CDR2 SNEGSKA (reference sequence). CDR3 region: CSAHGVDEQYF. Here the CDR3 DNA reads TGCAGTGCACATGGAGTAGACGAGCAGTACTTC.

The chain has TRBV29-1 and TRBJ2-1; D may be TRBD2 (6 bases). This CDR3 has 18 residues. Looked up from germline, CDR1 is SQVTM and CDR2 is ANQGSEA. Trimming removed 6 bases from V and 6 bases from J, with 30 bases in between. The CDR3 DNA reads as TGCAGCGTGATGCGGGGCATCCGTCCACCTAACACCCCCAATGAGCAGTTCTTC. Residues: CSVMRGIRPPNTPNEQFF.

The chain uses TRBV7-9 and TRBJ2-7; D perhaps matches TRBD1 (6 bases). Per germline, CDR1 SEHNR and CDR2 FQNEAQ (reference sequence). The CDR3 spans 14 residues. The V gene lost 1 base and the J gene lost 5 bases, with 12 bases spanning the gap. CDR3 residues: CASSLVTGYNEQYF. The CDR3 DNA reads TGTGCCAGCAGCTTAGTCACAGGGTACAACGAGCAGTACTTC.

The chain uses TRBV5-4 and TRBJ2-1, with 10 bases aligning to TRBD2. The CDR3 runs to 13 residues. Germline CDR1 reads SGHNT; CDR2 reads YYREEE (reference sequence). Trimming at V came to 4 bases and at J to 10 bases, leaving 5 bases not matched to a gene. CDR3 sequence (DNA): TGTGCCAGCAGCACCGTAGCGGGAGGCGAGCAGTTCTTC. Its protein product is CASSTVAGGEQFF. The whole variable domain, filled in from reference TRBV5-4 and TRBJ2-1, reads ETGVTQSPTHLIKTRGQQVTLRCSSQSGHNTVSWYQQALGQGPQFIFQYYREEENGRGNFPPRFSGLQFPNYSSELNVNALELDDSALYLCASSTVAGGEQFFGPGTRLTVL.

This chain joins TRBV27 and TRBJ2-1; 7 bases fit TRBD1. Germline CDR1 is MNHEY and CDR2 is SMNVEV (reference sequence). The CDR3 is made up of 14 amino acids. The trim removed 7 bases at V and 3 bases at J, leaving 6 bases unmatched. CDR3 nucleotides: TGTGCCAGCACCAGACAGGGTGTCTACAATGAGCAGTTCTTC. Amino acid sequence: CASTRQGVYNEQFF.

The chain is built from TRBV9 and TRBJ2-6; 7 nucleotides match TRBD1. The V gene's germline CDR1 is SGDLS and CDR2 YYNGEE. The V and J ends lost 4 bases and 0 bases, in that order; junction bases with no gene match: 4. This CDR3 is built from 16 residues. The CDR3 loop reads CASSLRGNSGANVLTF. The CDR3 DNA follows: TGTGCCAGCAGCCTCAGGGGGAACTCTGGGGCCAACGTCCTGACTTTC.

The chain is built from TRBV30 and TRBJ2-7, with TRBD1 as a possible D gene (6 bases). V was pared by 3 bases and J by 3 bases, with 12 bases between. The V gene's germline CDR1 is GTSNPN and CDR2 SVGIG (reference sequence). The CDR3 sequence is 13 residues long. The CDR3 nucleotides read TGTGCCTGGAGAGCGACAGGAAACTACGAGCAGTACTTC. Its translation is CAWRATGNYEQYF.

This chain joins TRBV21-1 and TRBJ2-1; the table calls TRBD2, which could not be checked here. TRBV21-1 is assigned pseudogene status. The CDR3 totals 18 residues. CDR3 bases: TGTGCCAGCAGCAAAGTAGCGGACTCGACTTTTCCTTACAATGAGCAGTTCTTC. It is translated as CASSKVADSTFPYNEQFF.

This chain uses TRBV5-1 with TRBJ2-5, with 7 nucleotides matching TRBD2. The V segment lost 2 bases and the J segment 4 bases; nucleotides outside the gene matches: 8. CDR1 and CDR2 (germline): SGHRS, YFSETQ. The CDR3 has 15 amino acids. CDR3 amino acids: CASSFGGSGGETQYF. Written as DNA, the CDR3 is TGCGCCAGCAGCTTCGGCGGGAGTGGGGGAGAGACCCAGTACTTC.

The chain employs TRBV4-1 and TRBJ2-2; a possible D gene is TRBD1 (7 bases). The germline gives CDR1 MGHRA, CDR2 YSYEKL. This CDR3 has 16 residues. V was cut by 1 base and J by 7 bases, with 16 bases left in between. Here the CDR3 DNA reads TGCGCCAGCAGCCAAGTTGGCAGGGGGAGGATCGGGGAGCTGTTTTTT. This encodes CASSQVGRGRIGELFF.

With respect to this clone: One end of the junction varies from germline; a read error may be responsible. The V gene is TRBV7-7, the J gene TRBJ2-5, with 7 bases lining up with TRBD1. Germline V CDR1 and CDR2: SSHAT, FNYEAQ (reference sequence). The CDR3 extends over 13 amino acids. Written as DNA, the CDR3 is TGTGCTAGCAGCAGAGGGGGCGAGGAGACCCAGTACTTC. It specifies CASSRGGEETQYF.

The chain has TRBV7-2 and TRBJ1-2; D may be TRBD1 (5 bases). V was clipped by 1 base and J by 8 bases, with 17 bases between them. Germline CDR1 and CDR2: SGHTA and FQGNSA. This CDR3 region has 15 residues. CDR3 residues: CASSLVVVSGYGYTF. CDR3 sequence (DNA): TGTGCCAGCAGCTTAGTGGTGGTATCAGGGTACGGCTACACCTTC.

The V gene is TRBV18, the J gene TRBJ1-4; 9 bases are a match to TRBD1. CDR3 length equals 14 residues. The germline V gene encodes CDR1 KGHSH and CDR2 LQKENI. Trimming removed 2 bases from V and 8 bases from J; junction bases left unmatched: 3. Written as DNA, the CDR3 is TGTGCCAGCTCACCAGGACAGGGGAACGAAAAACTGTTTTTT. Its protein is CASSPGQGNEKLFF.

The chain employs TRBV19 and TRBJ2-7; D may be TRBD1 (6 bases). V was pared by 0 bases and J by 6 bases, with 12 bases between. Germline V lookup: CDR1 LNHDA, CDR2 SQIVND (reference sequence). The CDR3 has 14 residues. The CDR3 sequence is CASSIDRGRGEQYF. CDR3 nucleotides: TGTGCCAGTAGTATAGATCGGGGCAGGGGCGAGCAGTACTTC.

This clone was found once. The chain uses TRBV6-6 and TRBJ1-5, with D perhaps matching TRBD1 (5 bases). The CDR3 runs to 15 residues. Germline-derived CDR1 and CDR2 are MNHNY and SVGAGI (reference sequence). With 2 bases removed from V and 5 bases from J, the gap between germline ends came to 13 bases. The CDR3 region is CASSYGQGPYQPQHF. In nucleotides, the CDR3 is TGTGCCAGCAGTTACGGTCAGGGTCCTTATCAGCCCCAGCATTTT.

The chain uses TRBV7-6 and TRBJ2-5; D is perhaps TRBD2 (7 bases). Germline-derived CDR1 and CDR2 are SGHVS and FNYEAQ. The length of the CDR3 is 17 residues. V lost 0 bases and J lost 6, with 20 bases in between. CDR3 residues: CASSLASGTTTGKTQYF. In DNA, the CDR3 is TGTGCCAGCAGCTTAGCTTCCGGGACTACCACAGGGAAGACCCAGTACTTC.

The rearrangement uses TRBV5-1 and TRBJ2-7; D not resolved. Germline loops: CDR1 SGHRS, CDR2 YFSETQ. This CDR3 contains 12 residues. V lost 5 bases and J lost 3, with 9 bases in between. The CDR3 here is CASRPDNYEQYF. The CDR3 nucleotides read TGCGCCAGCAGACCCGACAACTACGAGCAGTACTTC.